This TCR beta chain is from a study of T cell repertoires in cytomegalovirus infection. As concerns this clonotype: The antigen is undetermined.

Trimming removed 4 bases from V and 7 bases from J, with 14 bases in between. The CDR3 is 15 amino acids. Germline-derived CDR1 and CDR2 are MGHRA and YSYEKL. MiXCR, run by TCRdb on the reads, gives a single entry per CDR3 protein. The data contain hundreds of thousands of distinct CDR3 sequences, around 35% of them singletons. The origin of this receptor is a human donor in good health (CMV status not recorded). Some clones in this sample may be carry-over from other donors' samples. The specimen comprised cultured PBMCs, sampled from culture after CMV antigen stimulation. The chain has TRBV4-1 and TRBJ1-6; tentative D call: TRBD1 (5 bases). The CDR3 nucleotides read TGCGCCAGCAGCCCATTTGGGGGGGTAAATTCACCCCTCCACTTT. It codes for CASSPFGGVNSPLHF.